This T cell receptor beta chain was recorded in a study of T cell responses to AZD1222 COVID-19 vaccine. Study-wide results and caveats: Spike-wide coverage was observed for vaccine-associated CD4 TCRs, with dominant responses at 160-218 and 743-854. Every sample of the repertoires postdated the peak T cell response. Two doses of AZD1222 preceded a rise in Spike-specific TCR breadth and depth. Just a handful of AZD1222 recipients tested seropositive at baseline.

Germline V gives CDR1 SGHTA, CDR2 FQGNSA. Trimming pared 2 bases from V and 0 bases from J, leaving 19 bases between. This CDR3 contains 18 residues. Comment on this clone: Its antigen remains unknown.

Generated by immunoSEQ multiplex PCR, the TCRdb table keeps only in-frame clones and is missing some. This sample has some 140,000 clones, with 86% found just once. This receptor was taken from an adult in good health. Sequenced material: peripheral blood, taken on day 0 of MenACWY control vaccination. The J gene is TRBJ1-2, the V gene TRBV7-2; no reliable D call. CDR3 nucleotides: TGTGCCAGCAGCTTAAGGGTCCCTAGTATACCTGCTAACTATGGCTACACCTTC. This translates into CASSLRVPSIPANYGYTF.